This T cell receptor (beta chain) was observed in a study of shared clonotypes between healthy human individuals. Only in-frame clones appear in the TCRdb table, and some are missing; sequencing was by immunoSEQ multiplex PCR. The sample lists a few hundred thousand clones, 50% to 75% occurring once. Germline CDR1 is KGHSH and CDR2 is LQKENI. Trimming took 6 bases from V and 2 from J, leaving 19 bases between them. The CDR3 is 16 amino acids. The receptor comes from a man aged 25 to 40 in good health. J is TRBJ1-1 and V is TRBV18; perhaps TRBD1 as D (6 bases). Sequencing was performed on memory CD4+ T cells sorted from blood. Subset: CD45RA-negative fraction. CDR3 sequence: CASSNKTGTLNTEAFF. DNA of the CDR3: TGTGCCAGCTCGAACAAAACAGGGACACTTAACACTGAAGCTTTCTTT.